The 9 T cell receptor beta chains presented below share a single source sample, sequenced in a study of blood T cell repertoires in COVID-19. Repertoires were generated with immunoSEQ multiplex PCR, while TCRdb's copy carries only in-frame clones and drops some. In the table there are roughly 34,000 clones, roughly 78% of which are singletons. Specimen: peripheral blood. These receptors came from a woman in her 70s with acute or convalescent COVID-19.

This clone was seen a handful of times. The chain is built from TRBV7-6 and TRBJ1-6; maybe TRBD1 (5 bases). The ends were cut back, 0 bases at V and 10 bases at J, with 13 bases in the middle. Per germline, CDR1 SGHVS and CDR2 FNYEAQ. This CDR3 is 15 amino acids long. CDR3 loop: CASSLAGQGYSPLHF. DNA for the CDR3: TGTGCCAGCAGCTTAGCAGGGCAGGGATACTCACCCCTCCACTTT.

The chain joins TRBV4-2 to TRBJ2-7; 7 nucleotides match TRBD1. The CDR3 covers 15 residues. Germline trimming cut 3 bases from V and 2 bases from J; bases unmatched to any gene: 7. Germline V CDR1 and CDR2: LGHNA, YNFKEQ. CDR3 amino acids: CASSQSTGFPYEQYF. The CDR3 DNA is TGTGCCAGCAGCCAGTCGACAGGGTTTCCCTACGAGCAGTACTTC.

V is TRBV23-1 and J is TRBJ2-7; TRBD2 is a possible D gene (8 bases). TRBV23-1 is known as an ORF, though its function is uncertain. The CDR3 extends over 15 amino acids. The germline V and J ends were trimmed by 3 bases and 4 bases, with 16 bases remaining between them. The CDR3 DNA reads TGCGCCAGCAGTCACCCCGGGAGGGGGCGTTACGAGCAGTACTTC. It is translated as CASSHPGRGRYEQYF.

The J gene is TRBJ2-2, the V gene TRBV7-2; tentatively, D is TRBD2 (6 bases). V was clipped by 6 bases and J by 1 base, with 9 bases between them. The CDR3 runs 14 residues. The germline V gene has CDR1 SGHTA and CDR2 FQGNSA. For the CDR3, the DNA is TGTGCCAGCAGTCGGGACTTGAACACCGGGGAGCTGTTTTTT. This gives the protein CASSRDLNTGELFF. Full variable domain (missing parts from reference TRBV7-2 and TRBJ2-2): GAGVSQSPSNKVTEKGKDVELRCDPISGHTALYWYRQSLGQGLEFLIYFQGNSAPDKSGLPSDRFSAERTGGSVSTLTIQRTQQEDSAVYLCASSRDLNTGELFFGEGSRLTVL.

V usage is TRBV28 and J usage is TRBJ2-7; D possibly corresponds to TRBD1 (6 bases). Germline lookup yields CDR1 MDHEN and CDR2 SYDVKM. Trimming shortened V by 8 bases and J by 3 bases, and 11 bases separated the two germline ends. The CDR3 has 12 residues. CDR3 region: CASRGGVYEQYF. The CDR3 nucleotides read TGTGCCAGCCGTGGGGGCGTCTACGAGCAGTACTTC.

This chain links TRBV7-2 with TRBJ2-7; 13 bases match TRBD2. Germline V gene lookup returns CDR1 SGHTA and CDR2 FQGNSA. Trimming at V came to 3 bases and at J to 6 bases, leaving 8 bases not matched to a gene. This CDR3 spans 16 amino acids. CDR3 amino acids: CASSLVLAGGFAEQYF. The CDR3 DNA follows: TGTGCCAGCAGCTTGGTACTAGCGGGGGGGTTCGCCGAGCAGTACTTC.

This chain joins TRBV19 and TRBJ1-6; D gene unclear. This CDR3 has 15 residues. Trimming removed 3 bases at V and 5 bases at J, with 11 bases between. Germline assignment: CDR1 LNHDA and CDR2 SQIVND (reference sequence). Written as DNA, the CDR3 is TGTGCCAGTAGTATCGGTACGTTGGATAATTCACCCCTCCACTTT. Translation: CASSIGTLDNSPLHF.

The gene calls are TRBV10-3 and TRBJ2-7, with 14 nucleotides matching TRBD2. Unmatched junction bases numbered 3, after V lost 4 bases and J lost 4 bases. Germline CDR1 ENHRY, CDR2 SYGVKD. This CDR3 is 15 amino acids long. The CDR3 reads CAISGGTSGGYEQYF. As DNA, the CDR3 is TGTGCCATCAGTGGGGGGACTAGCGGGGGTTACGAGCAGTACTTC.

This clone was seen more than once but under ten times. The chain joins TRBV10-3 to TRBJ2-1, with a tentative D call TRBD1 (6 bases). CDR1 is ENHRY and CDR2 is SYGVKD in the germline V gene. V lost 3 bases and J lost 7, with 16 bases in between. This CDR3 region has 15 residues. CDR3 amino acids: CAISEGQRSLNEQFF. CDR3 in DNA: TGTGCCATCAGTGAAGGACAGAGGTCCTTGAATGAGCAGTTCTTC.